This TCR beta chain appears in the sequencing data of a study of blood T cell repertoires in COVID-19. Study-level information: T cells, B-cell-depleted T cells, or PBMCs provided the cDNA or gDNA that served as material.

Study members were between 18 and 89 years old and lived in around 24 US regions. Participant-reported clinical history was the basis for cohort assignment. This clone appeared a few times. This CDR3 has 13 residues. After removal of 4 bases from V and 4 bases from J, the junction contained 6 bases not matched to a gene. The germline CDR1 and CDR2 sequences are SQVTM and ANQGSEA. Sequencing was performed with immunoSEQ multiplex PCR; in TCRdb, only in-frame clones are kept and a portion is missing. This sample has 150,000 or so clones, with about 86% found just once. This clonotype was obtained from a woman in her forties or fifties in a cohort exposed to, infected with or recovered from COVID-19 (not recorded which). The V and J genes are TRBV29-1 and TRBJ1-1; 7 nucleotides line up with TRBD1. Sequences were obtained from PBMCs or T cells enriched from blood (not recorded which). CDR3 loop: CSVAQTGATEAFF. DNA for the CDR3: TGCAGCGTTGCCCAAACAGGGGCCACTGAAGCTTTCTTT.